This passage covers 17 T cell receptor beta chains from one sample sequenced in a study of blood T cell repertoires in COVID-19. The method was immunoSEQ multiplex PCR; TCRdb's version includes in-frame clones alone and lacks a portion of them. Of about 300,000 clones detected, about 90% appear once; the ten largest clones hold 5.5% to 8%. Specimen: peripheral blood. These receptors were collected from a woman between 50 and 59 years old with COVID-19, enrolled during active disease.

The V and J genes are TRBV5-4 and TRBJ2-1; TRBD2 agrees at 9 bases. V trimming: 4 bases; J trimming: 10 bases; junction bases outside the gene matches: 15. The length of the CDR3 is 16 residues. The germline CDR1 and CDR2 sequences are SGHNT and YYREEE (reference sequence). CDR3 DNA: TGTGCCAGCAGCCCCCGCGGGGGGGCGGGGGAAAGGGAGCAGTTCTTC. Translation: CASSPRGGAGEREQFF.

The chain's CDR3 is CASSPTGRIRETQYF. In DNA form, the CDR3 reads TGTGCCAGCAGCCCGACAGGGAGAATAAGAGAGACCCAGTACTTC. V is TRBV5-6 and J is TRBJ2-5; TRBD1 matches at 7 bases. The CDR3 totals 15 residues. The V gene's germline CDR1 is SGHDT and CDR2 YYEEEE. V was pared by 4 bases and J by 4 bases, with 10 bases of the junction left unmatched.

This clone appeared a single time. The chain links TRBV20-1 to TRBJ2-3, with TRBD1 as a possible D gene (6 bases). Germline values: CDR1 DFQATT, CDR2 SNEGSKA (reference sequence). V gave up 3 bases and J gave up 2 bases, with 24 bases separating them. CDR3 size: 18 residues. The CDR3 loop is CSASIPLSRDTYTDTQYF. CDR3 coding DNA: TGCAGTGCTAGTATCCCACTAAGCCGGGACACTTACACAGATACGCAGTATTTT.

The V call is TRBV6-1, the J call TRBJ1-2; the D gene is possibly TRBD1 (6 bases). V was trimmed by 0 bases and J by 0 bases, leaving 8 bases between them. Germline loops: CDR1 MNHNS, CDR2 SASEGT. This CDR3 comprises 15 residues. CDR3 amino acids: CASSEAAGANYGYTF. CDR3 bases: TGTGCCAGCAGTGAAGCCGCAGGGGCTAACTATGGCTACACCTTC.

This clone was counted once. The chain links TRBV5-6 to TRBJ1-6; no reliable D call. Germline CDR1 and CDR2: SGHDT and YYEEEE. The CDR3 has 17 residues. V was pared by 6 bases and J by 9 bases, with 25 bases between. The CDR3 bases are TGTGCCAGCACCCGACTACCCCAATCAAGCGGAAGTTCACCCCTCCACTTT. This encodes CASTRLPQSSGSSPLHF. Full variable domain (outside the CDR3, taken from reference TRBV5-6 and TRBJ1-6): DAGVTQSPTHLIKTRGQQVTLRCSPKSGHDTVSWYQQALGQGPQFIFQYYEEEERQRGNFPDRFSGHQFPNYSSELNVNALLLGDSALYLCASTRLPQSSGSSPLHFGNGTRLTVT.

V and J are TRBV7-8 and TRBJ2-5, with 8 nucleotides matching TRBD1. The CDR3 runs to 14 residues. Germline assignment: CDR1 SGHVS and CDR2 FQNEAQ. The junction had 5 bases not matched to a gene; V was cut back by 3 bases and J by 5 bases. For the CDR3, the DNA is TGTGCCAGCAGCTTTTTTGACAGGGGTGAGACCCAGTACTTC. Amino acid sequence: CASSFFDRGETQYF.

V gene TRBV7-2 combines with J gene TRBJ2-4, with a weak D call TRBD2 (5 bases). V lost 5 bases to trimming and J lost 3 bases, with 14 bases between them. The CDR3 has 15 amino acids. In germline, CDR1 is SGHTA, CDR2 FQGNSA. The CDR3 protein is CASSPGLGDKNIQYF. CDR3 nucleotides: TGTGCCAGCAGCCCCGGACTTGGTGACAAAAACATTCAGTACTTC.

The chain carries TRBV7-9 and TRBJ1-2; 7 bases are a match to TRBD1. V trimming: 3 bases; J trimming: 7 bases; junction bases outside the gene matches: 11. Germline assignment: CDR1 SEHNR and CDR2 FQNEAQ (reference sequence). This CDR3 has 15 residues. The CDR3 nucleotides are TGTGCCAGCAGCTTGCTGTCACAGGGGCTTGGTGGCTACACCTTC. This encodes CASSLLSQGLGGYTF.

This rearrangement joins TRBV9 to TRBJ1-6; no reliable D call. This CDR3 has 16 amino acids. Germline-derived CDR1 and CDR2 are SGDLS and YYNGEE. V gave up 3 bases and J gave up 3 bases, with 13 bases separating them. CDR3 sequence: CASSAQEGVYNSPLHF. The DNA for the CDR3 is TGTGCCAGCAGCGCCCAAGAGGGAGTCTATAATTCACCCCTCCACTTT.

The V gene is TRBV12-3 or TRBV12-4, the J gene TRBJ2-7, with D possibly matching TRBD1 (5 bases). Trimming cost V 7 bases and J 3 bases, with 7 bases left between them. This CDR3 spans 11 amino acids. CDR3 nucleotides: TGTGCCAGCAACCAGGGCTACGAGCAGTACTTC. Translating it yields CASNQGYEQYF.

This chain links TRBV7-3 with TRBJ2-2, with TRBD1 identical over 7 bases. J gave up 4 bases and V 2 bases, and 7 bases lay outside the gene matches. The CDR3 has 16 amino acids. Germline V gene data show CDR1 as SGHTA and CDR2 as FQGTGA. CDR3 sequence (DNA): TGTGCCAGCAGCTTACGACAGGGAAGGGGCACCGGGGAGCTGTTTTTT. The encoded protein is CASSLRQGRGTGELFF.

The chain couples TRBV9 to TRBJ1-1; D remains unclear. The CDR3 spans 15 residues. Germline assignment: CDR1 SGDLS and CDR2 YYNGEE. The V gene lost 0 bases and the J gene lost 4 bases, with 13 bases spanning the gap. CDR3 loop: CASSVVAGSLTEAFF. CDR3 coding DNA: TGTGCCAGCAGCGTAGTTGCGGGATCGCTCACTGAAGCTTTCTTT.

The gene calls are TRBV6-6 and TRBJ1-6; 7 bases line up with TRBD1. CDR3 length: 15 amino acids. Germline CDR1 is MNHNY and CDR2 is SVGAGI (reference sequence). V gave up 5 bases and J gave up 5 bases; unmatched junction bases: 6. CDR3 in amino acids: CASSTGDSNNSPLHF. The CDR3 nucleotides read TGTGCCAGCAGTACGGGGGACAGCAATAATTCACCCCTCCACTTT.

V is TRBV11-1 and J is TRBJ2-7; D ambiguous. The germline CDR1 and CDR2 sequences are SGHAT and FQDESV (reference sequence). V shed 2 bases and J shed 5 bases, with 19 bases lying between them. There are 16 residues in the CDR3. This chain's CDR3 is CASSLFGALQVNEQYF. DNA of the CDR3: TGTGCCAGCAGCTTATTCGGAGCCCTACAAGTGAACGAGCAGTACTTC.

The chain employs TRBV19 and TRBJ1-2; 10 nucleotides align to TRBD1. The CDR3 runs to 16 residues. From germline, CDR1 is LNHDA and CDR2 SQIVND (reference sequence). V lost 7 bases, J lost 3 bases, and 11 bases stayed unmatched. In DNA form, the CDR3 reads TGTGCCAGTAAATTGAAAGGGACAGGGGTGGACTATGGCTACACCTTC. Residues: CASKLKGTGVDYGYTF. Drawing the rest from reference TRBV19 and TRBJ1-2, the complete variable domain is DGGITQSPKYLFRKEGQNVTLSCEQNLNHDAMYWYRQDPGQGLRLIYYSQIVNDFQKGDIAEGYSVSREKKESFPLTVTSAQKNPTAFYLCASKLKGTGVDYGYTFGSGTRLTVV.

The genes are TRBV4-2 and TRBJ1-6; D perhaps matches TRBD1 (5 bases). V was trimmed by 0 bases and J by 14 bases, leaving 20 bases between them. CDR1 is LGHNA, CDR2 YNFKEQ, per germline. The CDR3 extends over 16 amino acids. The CDR3 coding sequence is TGTGCCAGCAGCCAAGATGGAAGCGGGGGTGGGTTGACCCTCCACTTT. Translating gives CASSQDGSGGGLTLHF.

This chain links TRBV6-2 or TRBV6-3 with TRBJ2-2; 7 bases are a match to TRBD1. CDR3 size: 15 residues. CDR1 and CDR2 from the germline V gene are MNHEY and SVGEGT. J gave up 6 bases and V 0 bases, and 4 bases lay outside the gene matches. The CDR3: CASSYSGGRSGELFF. In nucleotides, the CDR3 is TGTGCCAGCAGTTACTCAGGGGGCCGATCCGGGGAGCTGTTTTTT.